These T cell receptor beta chains were read from a single sample in a study of siplizumab effects on memory and regulatory T cells. Libraries were prepared by immunoSEQ multiplex PCR; TCRdb keeps only in-frame clonotypes and omits some of them. Of 90,000 to 95,000 clones detected, roughly 95% appear once; the ten largest clones hold 0.031%. Sequenced sample: naive CD4+ T cells sorted from blood. All receptors derive from a human donor in good health. CDR3s include the opening cysteine and the closing phenylalanine or tryptophan. Fields, in order: V gene, D gene, J gene, clone size, CDR3 protein, CDR3 DNA. The D gene is left open where the match is weak. Clone size appears in some rows only: once, few, many, or a class for an expanded clone.

V gene: TRBV5-5
D gene: NA
J gene: TRBJ1-2
clone size: once
CDR3 protein: CASSLFASGRDYGYTF
CDR3 DNA: TGTGCCAGCAGCTTGTTCGCTTCGGGACGCGACTATGGCTACACCTTC

V gene: TRBV21-1
D gene: NA
J gene: TRBJ1-6
clone size: NA
CDR3 protein: CASSKRDETGEDNSPLHF
CDR3 DNA: TGTGCCAGCAGCAAAAGGGACGAGACAGGGGAGGATAATTCACCCCTCCACTTT

V gene: TRBV7-2
D gene: TRBD2
J gene: TRBJ2-5
clone size: NA
CDR3 protein: CASSRQGSAGGFGETQYF
CDR3 DNA: TGTGCCAGCAGCCGTCAAGGGTCGGCGGGGGGATTCGGAGAGACCCAGTACTTC

V gene: TRBV5-8
D gene: NA
J gene: TRBJ1-4
clone size: NA
CDR3 protein: CASSFMWSTLANEKLFF
CDR3 DNA: TGTGCCAGCAGCTTTATGTGGTCGACCCTCGCTAATGAAAAACTGTTTTTT

V gene: TRBV6-5
D gene: TRBD2
J gene: TRBJ2-3
clone size: NA
CDR3 protein: CASSYNARTGRDTQYF
CDR3 DNA: TGTGCCAGCAGTTACAATGCTAGGACCGGGAGGGATACGCAGTATTTT

V gene: TRBV25-1
D gene: NA
J gene: TRBJ1-5
clone size: NA
CDR3 protein: CASSDSGPSNQPQHF
CDR3 DNA: TGTGCCAGCAGTGATTCGGGTCCCAGCAATCAGCCCCAGCATTTT

V gene: TRBV5-1
D gene: NA
J gene: TRBJ2-3
clone size: NA
CDR3 protein: CASSLARGPDTQYF
CDR3 DNA: TGCGCCAGCAGCTTGGCGCGGGGGCCAGATACGCAGTATTTT

V gene: TRBV5-1
D gene: NA
J gene: TRBJ2-3
clone size: NA
CDR3 protein: CASSHSRGSSTDTQYF
CDR3 DNA: TGCGCCAGCAGCCACTCAAGGGGGAGCAGTACAGATACGCAGTATTTT

V gene: TRBV6-5
D gene: NA
J gene: TRBJ2-7
clone size: NA
CDR3 protein: CASLSRASYEQYF
CDR3 DNA: TGTGCCAGCCTCAGTAGGGCATCCTACGAGCAGTACTTC

V gene: TRBV10-3
D gene: NA
J gene: TRBJ2-7
clone size: NA
CDR3 protein: CAISEIGGRGSYEQYF
CDR3 DNA: TGTGCCATCAGTGAGATCGGGGGAAGAGGATCGTACGAGCAGTACTTC

V gene: TRBV7-9
D gene: NA
J gene: TRBJ1-2
clone size: NA
CDR3 protein: CASSLNAPNYGYTF
CDR3 DNA: TGTGCCAGCAGCCTTAATGCCCCTAACTATGGCTACACCTTC

V gene: TRBV5-4
D gene: NA
J gene: TRBJ1-1
clone size: NA
CDR3 protein: CASSFEGANTEAFF
CDR3 DNA: TGTGCCAGCAGCTTTGAGGGAGCGAACACTGAAGCTTTCTTT

V gene: TRBV19
D gene: TRBD1
J gene: TRBJ2-5
clone size: NA
CDR3 protein: CASSDDRGRETQYF
CDR3 DNA: TGTGCCAGTAGTGACGACAGGGGGCGGGAGACCCAGTACTTC

V gene: TRBV4-2
D gene: NA
J gene: TRBJ2-2
clone size: NA
CDR3 protein: CASSTDGGGELFF
CDR3 DNA: TGTGCCAGCAGTACAGATGGGGGCGGGGAGCTGTTTTTT

V gene: TRBV4-1
D gene: NA
J gene: TRBJ2-7
clone size: NA
CDR3 protein: CASSQDSWGSSYEQYF
CDR3 DNA: TGCGCCAGCAGCCAAGATTCATGGGGTAGCTCCTACGAGCAGTACTTC

V gene: TRBV15
D gene: NA
J gene: TRBJ2-2
clone size: NA
CDR3 protein: CATRSSGELFF
CDR3 DNA: TGTGCCACCAGGAGCTCCGGGGAGCTGTTTTTT

V gene: TRBV29-1
D gene: TRBD1
J gene: TRBJ1-2
clone size: once
CDR3 protein: CSVDRDRNNYGYTF
CDR3 DNA: TGCAGCGTGGACCGGGACAGGAACAACTATGGCTACACCTTC

V gene: TRBV5-1
D gene: NA
J gene: TRBJ1-2
clone size: NA
CDR3 protein: CASSSGDGNYGYTF
CDR3 DNA: TGCGCCAGCAGCAGCGGGGACGGTAACTATGGCTACACCTTC

V gene: TRBV6-5
D gene: NA
J gene: TRBJ2-7
clone size: NA
CDR3 protein: CASSYSITYEQYF
CDR3 DNA: TGTGCCAGCAGTTACTCTATAACCTACGAGCAGTACTTC

V gene: TRBV7-2
D gene: NA
J gene: TRBJ1-1
clone size: NA
CDR3 protein: CASSLGPIGVAEAFF
CDR3 DNA: TGTGCCAGCAGCTTAGGACCTATCGGGGTTGCTGAAGCTTTCTTT

V gene: TRBV11-2
D gene: TRBD2
J gene: TRBJ2-2
clone size: NA
CDR3 protein: CASSLLAGATGELFF
CDR3 DNA: TGTGCCAGCAGCTTATTAGCGGGGGCCACCGGGGAGCTGTTTTTT

V gene: TRBV5-4
D gene: NA
J gene: TRBJ1-3
clone size: NA
CDR3 protein: CASSPQNSQRNSGNTIYF
CDR3 DNA: TGTGCCAGCAGCCCTCAAAACTCCCAAAGGAACTCTGGAAACACCATATATTTT

V gene: TRBV2
D gene: TRBD1
J gene: TRBJ2-3
clone size: NA
CDR3 protein: CASRQQGLADTQYF
CDR3 DNA: TGTGCCAGCAGGCAACAGGGGTTGGCAGATACGCAGTATTTT

V gene: TRBV5-4
D gene: TRBD1
J gene: TRBJ2-7
clone size: NA
CDR3 protein: CASTEIGTGSYEQYF
CDR3 DNA: TGTGCCAGCACTGAAATAGGGACAGGGAGCTACGAGCAGTACTTC

V gene: TRBV19
D gene: TRBD1
J gene: TRBJ1-1
clone size: NA
CDR3 protein: CASDYVGTEMNTEAFF
CDR3 DNA: TGTGCCAGTGATTACGTTGGGACAGAGATGAACACTGAAGCTTTCTTT